A selection of T cell receptor beta chains follows, all from one sample in a study of CD8 T cells in Susac syndrome. TCRdb fed the immunoSEQ multiplex PCR reads into MiXCR, producing one record per CDR3 protein. The table records 95,000 to 150,000 distinct CDR3 sequences, roughly 95% of them present only once. The source material was CD4+ T cells from PBMCs. The receptor source for this set is a human donor with Susac syndrome. CDR3s include the opening cysteine and the closing phenylalanine or tryptophan. D genes are given only for firm matches. Clone size is not always given. Where it is, it says once, few, many or a class for expanded clones.

>TRBJ2-1|.|.|TRBV3-1
CASSQVGGYMVDEQFF
TGTGCCAGCAGCCAAGTTGGCGGGTACATGGTGGATGAGCAGTTCTTC
>TRBJ2-7|.|.|TRBV6-5
CASSYSGAGYEQYF
TGTGCCAGCAGTTACTCGGGGGCGGGATACGAGCAGTACTTC
>TRBJ1-5|.|.|TRBV28
CASTVTGQPQHF
TGTGCCAGCACCGTAACCGGGCAGCCCCAGCATTTT
>TRBJ2-7|.|TRBD2|TRBV5-6
CASSLRPTSGSYEQYF
TGTGCCAGCAGCTTGAGACCGACTAGCGGGAGTTACGAGCAGTACTTC
>TRBJ2-1|.|.|TRBV29-1
CSGKGHPTYNEQFF
TGCAGCGGGAAGGGACACCCAACCTACAATGAGCAGTTCTTC
>TRBJ1-1|.|.|TRBV5-5
CASSPGGGTEAFF
TGTGCCAGCAGCCCCGGGGGAGGTACTGAAGCTTTCTTT
>TRBJ1-1|.|TRBD1|TRBV29-1
CSVHGTVNTEAFF
TGCAGCGTTCACGGGACAGTGAACACTGAAGCTTTCTTT
>TRBJ2-1|once|.|TRBV29-1
CSAPGQGGYNEQFF
TGCAGCGCCCCGGGTCAGGGAGGATACAATGAGCAGTTCTTC
>TRBJ2-7|.|.|TRBV19
CASSIARAGTYEQYF
TGTGCCAGTAGTATAGCGCGGGCAGGGACCTACGAGCAGTACTTC
>TRBJ2-6|.|.|TRBV6-2/TRBV6-3
CAIGTLKTGANVLTF
TGTGCCATCGGGACACTCAAGACTGGGGCCAACGTCCTGACTTTC
>TRBJ1-5|.|.|TRBV3-1
CASSQESLGGNQPQHF
TGTGCCAGCAGCCAAGAAAGTCTAGGGGGGAATCAGCCCCAGCATTTT
>TRBJ2-7|once|.|TRBV20-1
CSARDGQRPSYEQYF
TGCAGTGCTAGAGATGGCCAAAGACCATCCTACGAGCAGTACTTC
>TRBJ1-1|.|.|TRBV20-1
CSARRVLALDDEAFF
TGCAGTGCTAGACGGGTTTTGGCACTGGATGATGAAGCTTTCTTT
>TRBJ2-1|.|TRBD2|TRBV24-1
CATSDRTSGMLNEQFF
TGTGCCACCAGTGATCGGACTAGCGGGATGCTCAATGAGCAGTTCTTC
>TRBJ1-1|.|.|TRBV30
CAWSGRGFNTEAFF
TGTGCCTGGAGTGGAAGGGGGTTCAACACTGAAGCTTTCTTT
>TRBJ2-7|.|TRBD2|TRBV6-5
CASSYSLLLTSGGSYEQYF
TGTGCCAGCAGTTACTCCCTCCTCTTGACTAGCGGGGGCTCCTACGAGCAGTACTTC
>TRBJ2-4|.|.|TRBV4-3
CASSQDRGQTAKNIQYF
TGCGCCAGCAGCCAAGATCGCGGACAGACAGCCAAAAACATTCAGTACTTC
>TRBJ2-7|.|TRBD2|TRBV20-1
CSAFSGKLYEQYF
TGCAGTGCTTTTAGCGGGAAGCTCTACGAGCAGTACTTC
>TRBJ2-2|.|.|TRBV9
CASSVSGGHTGELFF
TGTGCCAGCAGCGTTAGCGGAGGGCACACCGGGGAGCTGTTTTTT
>TRBJ1-1|once|.|TRBV7-9
CASSMQVNTEAFF
TGTGCCAGCAGCATGCAGGTGAACACTGAAGCTTTCTTT
>TRBJ2-7|.|TRBD1|TRBV7-3
CASSHGTGPPYEQYF
TGTGCCAGCAGCCACGGGACAGGGCCACCCTACGAGCAGTACTTC
>TRBJ2-3|.|.|TRBV6-5
CAIGESTDTQYF
TGTGCCATAGGCGAGAGCACAGATACGCAGTATTTT
>TRBJ1-3|once|.|TRBV9
CASSAISSSGNTIYF
TGTGCCAGCAGCGCAATCTCGAGCTCTGGAAACACCATATATTTT
>TRBJ2-7|once|.|TRBV9
CASSVGRLFGEQYF
TGTGCCAGCAGCGTAGGAAGGCTATTCGGCGAGCAGTACTTC
>TRBJ1-1|.|TRBD1|TRBV11-2
CASRQGADTEAFF
TGTGCCAGCAGACAGGGGGCTGACACTGAAGCTTTCTTT
>TRBJ2-3|.|.|TRBV20-1
CSAKLAQADTQYF
TGCAGTGCTAAGCTAGCTCAGGCAGATACGCAGTATTTT
>TRBJ2-1|.|.|TRBV29-1
CSAEGQIAEEQFF
TGCAGCGCAGAGGGACAGATAGCGGAGGAGCAGTTCTTC
>TRBJ2-1|.|.|TRBV14
CASSQVGRYNEQFF
TGTGCCAGCAGCCAAGTGGGTCGCTACAATGAGCAGTTCTTC
>TRBJ2-5|.|TRBD2|TRBV11-1
CASSLGTSGRYFGPQETQYF
TGTGCCAGCAGCTTAGGGACTAGCGGGAGATATTTCGGGCCCCAAGAGACCCAGTACTTC
>TRBJ1-4|.|.|TRBV25-1
CASSEWGRDWGEKLFF
TGTGCCAGCAGTGAATGGGGCAGGGACTGGGGTGAAAAACTGTTTTTT
>TRBJ2-7|.|.|TRBV12-3/TRBV12-4
CASGEAGSYEQYF
TGTGCCAGCGGGGAGGCGGGATCCTACGAGCAGTACTTC
>TRBJ1-5|.|.|TRBV12-3/TRBV12-4
CASTRRQDQPQHF
TGTGCCAGCACCCGCCGGCAGGACCAGCCCCAGCATTTT
>TRBJ1-2|.|.|TRBV30
CAWSRGSLNYGYTF
TGTGCCTGGAGTAGAGGGAGTCTTAACTATGGCTACACCTTC
>TRBJ2-5|.|.|TRBV15
CATSREGHIQETQYF
TGTGCCACCAGCAGAGAGGGACACATTCAAGAGACCCAGTACTTC
>TRBJ1-1|once|TRBD1|TRBV29-1
CSVETGYAEAFF
TGCAGCGTTGAGACAGGGTACGCTGAAGCTTTCTTT
>TRBJ1-3|.|TRBD1|TRBV27
CASSLTGTGYSGNTIYF
TGTGCCAGCAGTCTCACCGGGACAGGGTACTCTGGAAACACCATATATTTT
>TRBJ2-5|.|.|TRBV5-1
CASSRGSGQETQYF
TGCGCCAGCAGCAGGGGCAGCGGTCAAGAGACCCAGTACTTC
>TRBJ2-4|.|TRBD2|TRBV20-1
CSAIDPGGKRAKNIQYF
TGCAGTGCCATCGACCCCGGGGGGAAGAGGGCCAAAAACATTCAGTACTTC
>TRBJ2-7|.|TRBD1|TRBV7-2
CASSSQGALKEQYF
TGTGCCAGCAGCTCACAGGGGGCTCTGAAAGAGCAGTACTTC
>TRBJ2-2|.|TRBD2|TRBV30
CAWRIKREASGELFF
TGTGCCTGGAGAATTAAGCGGGAGGCGTCCGGGGAGCTGTTTTTT
>TRBJ1-1|.|.|TRBV2
CASSEVGRWNTEAFF
TGTGCCAGCAGTGAAGTTGGACGGTGGAACACTGAAGCTTTCTTT
>TRBJ1-5|.|TRBD1|TRBV28
CASSPRTGKSNQPQHF
TGTGCCAGCAGTCCCAGGACAGGGAAGAGCAATCAGCCCCAGCATTTT
>TRBJ2-1|.|.|TRBV9
CASSPKGRHEQFF
TGTGCCAGCAGCCCAAAAGGGAGGCATGAGCAGTTCTTC
>TRBJ2-1|.|.|TRBV19
CASSTRDNEQFF
TGTGCCAGTAGTACTCGGGATAATGAGCAGTTCTTC
>TRBJ2-5|.|TRBD2|TRBV7-2
CASSLTSGTETQYF
TGTGCCAGCAGCTTGACTAGCGGGACGGAGACCCAGTACTTC
>TRBJ2-1|.|TRBD1|TRBV14
CASSQGTGTGGYNEQFF
TGTGCCAGCAGCCAAGGGACCGGGACAGGGGGCTACAATGAGCAGTTCTTC
>TRBJ2-5|.|TRBD1|TRBV28
CASTSPGDRGYQETQYF
TGTGCCAGCACCTCTCCGGGCGACAGGGGGTACCAAGAGACCCAGTACTTC
>TRBJ2-7|.|TRBD1|TRBV6-1
CASRASGTGKSYEQYF
TGTGCCAGCAGGGCCTCCGGGACAGGGAAATCCTACGAGCAGTACTTC
>TRBJ2-5|.|.|TRBV2
CASSAVGAGEETQYF
TGTGCCAGCAGTGCAGTGGGGGCAGGGGAAGAGACCCAGTACTTC